This TCR beta chain is drawn from a study of cytomegalovirus exposure and HLA in healthy donors. Findings and caveats of the study: Cytomegalovirus association was assigned to approximately 160 TCR beta chains.

Germline V gene lookup returns CDR1 MNHEY and CDR2 SVGAGI. CDR3 length: 16 residues. Trimming removed 3 bases at V and 7 bases at J, with 21 bases between. The PCR had 60 Vbeta and 13 Jbeta primers. As originally analysed: A later analysis counted about 80 million unique TCR beta chains, 9.5 million to 13 million shared. The repertoire was sequenced with immunoSEQ multiplex PCR; TCRdb's copy has only in-frame clones and lacks some. For V, J and clone size, that table is used; D and trimming come from the DNA. The sample has around 100,000 clones, around 84% seen once. A word on this clone: Its matching antigen is unknown.

At collection, donors were nominally healthy, but unrecorded immune exposures were probable. The sequencing sample was made of PBMCs. The rearrangement uses TRBV6-5 and TRBJ1-2; D perhaps matches TRBD1 (5 bases). This sequence originates from a man younger than 35 in good health and CMV-seronegative. The CDR3 is CASSYEFALTGGGYTF. CDR3 sequence (DNA): TGTGCCAGCAGTTATGAATTCGCTCTCACCGGGGGTGGCTACACCTTC.